This TCR beta chain was captured by sequencing in a study of blood T cell repertoires in COVID-19. Study-wide background: Collection of acute and convalescent COVID-19 samples took place in the United States, Italy and Spain.

Methods used by the authors: Reference gene primer amplification gave nucleated cell count estimates. Libraries were prepared by immunoSEQ multiplex PCR; TCRdb keeps only in-frame clonotypes and omits some of them. V and J calls and clone size are copied from that table; D and trimming were computed from the DNA. The sample has around 30,000 clones; more than 80% are singletons. The CDR3 has 14 amino acids. The germline V gene encodes CDR1 MNHEY and CDR2 SVGAGI. V dropped 7 bases and J dropped 4 bases, with 16 bases sitting between them. This chain uses TRBV6-5 with TRBJ1-1, with D perhaps matching TRBD1 (5 bases). The source of this sequence is a human donor in a cohort sampled during active COVID-19. The sample was peripheral blood. CDR3 coding DNA: TGTGCCAGCACTAAGGAGGGGTGGAGCACTGAAGCTTTCTTT. Translation gives CASTKEGWSTEAFF.